This is a list of T cell receptor beta chains from one sample in a study of vaccination and CD4 T cells after COVID-19. Their antigen targets remain unknown. TCRdb re-called the PCR reads through MiXCR, storing one row per CDR3 protein. The table has around 9,200 distinct CDR3 sequences, less than 55% seen once; the top ten hold 10% to 15%. Material for sequencing was CD4+ T cells from blood, cultured in vitro. Source of these receptors: a human donor who had recovered from COVID-19. Both conserved end residues are part of each CDR3. The size entry is marked missing in some rows and otherwise reads once, few, many or a size class.

j_gene: TRBJ1-1
abundance: .
v_gene: TRBV7-4
CDR3aa: CASSLVGPLSAFF

j_gene: TRBJ2-2
abundance: .
v_gene: TRBV7-8
CDR3aa: CASSFRVGTGSTGELFF

j_gene: TRBJ1-1
abundance: .
v_gene: TRBV6-2/TRBV6-3
CDR3aa: CASTYNPTEAFF

j_gene: TRBJ1-1
abundance: .
v_gene: TRBV18
CDR3aa: CASSPPSVNTEAFF

j_gene: TRBJ1-3
abundance: .
v_gene: TRBV19
CDR3aa: CASSIGWGTGNTIYF

j_gene: TRBJ1-2
abundance: .
v_gene: TRBV5-1
CDR3aa: CASSQGQGGYGYTF

j_gene: TRBJ1-2
abundance: few
v_gene: TRBV25-1
CDR3aa: CAATGQGTFYGYTF

j_gene: TRBJ1-6
abundance: .
v_gene: TRBV18
CDR3aa: CASSQDSYSPLHF

j_gene: TRBJ1-2
abundance: few
v_gene: TRBV19
CDR3aa: CASRFHRTSTDGYTF

j_gene: TRBJ2-3
abundance: hyperexpanded
v_gene: TRBV11-3
CDR3aa: CASGQGTDTQYF

j_gene: TRBJ1-2
abundance: few
v_gene: TRBV18
CDR3aa: CASSPLGTQDYGYTF

j_gene: TRBJ1-5
abundance: .
v_gene: TRBV6-1
CDR3aa: CASSEGGQYNQPQHF

j_gene: TRBJ2-1
abundance: .
v_gene: TRBV6-1
CDR3aa: CASSRRSSVSYNEQFF

j_gene: TRBJ1-2
abundance: few
v_gene: TRBV2
CDR3aa: CASSVGQGAYGYTF

j_gene: TRBJ1-1
abundance: few
v_gene: TRBV19
CDR3aa: CASSIAGPPEAFF

j_gene: TRBJ2-5
abundance: few
v_gene: TRBV15
CDR3aa: CATSRDRLTSVAQYF

j_gene: TRBJ2-7
abundance: few
v_gene: TRBV19
CDR3aa: CASSISGALPYEQYF

j_gene: TRBJ2-5
abundance: .
v_gene: TRBV2
CDR3aa: CASSGSLAQETQYF

j_gene: TRBJ2-3
abundance: .
v_gene: TRBV6-1
CDR3aa: CASSPGTGPRTDTQYF

j_gene: TRBJ1-1
abundance: .
v_gene: TRBV6-5
CDR3aa: CASSYFGQGLAMNTEAFF

j_gene: TRBJ2-6
abundance: few
v_gene: TRBV7-6
CDR3aa: CASSRGEGGANVLTF

j_gene: TRBJ2-3
abundance: .
v_gene: TRBV9
CDR3aa: CASSVSSTDTQYF

j_gene: TRBJ1-6
abundance: few
v_gene: TRBV7-2
CDR3aa: CASSPQGPDSPLHF

j_gene: TRBJ2-7
abundance: few
v_gene: TRBV10-3
CDR3aa: CAISWGQGRRPYEQYF

j_gene: TRBJ2-5
abundance: .
v_gene: TRBV4-3
CDR3aa: CASSQLMGQGTSGGYQETQYF

j_gene: TRBJ1-5
abundance: few
v_gene: TRBV7-2
CDR3aa: CASSSDRGNQPQHF

j_gene: TRBJ1-5
abundance: few
v_gene: TRBV24-1
CDR3aa: CATTYRAKYSNQPQHF

j_gene: TRBJ2-1
abundance: .
v_gene: TRBV20-1
CDR3aa: CSATSGRIHNEQFF

j_gene: TRBJ2-7
abundance: .
v_gene: TRBV28
CDR3aa: CASSSGTSGGFDEQYF

j_gene: TRBJ2-1
abundance: few
v_gene: TRBV24-1
CDR3aa: CATSDWVSGRGSYNEQFF

j_gene: TRBJ2-5
abundance: few
v_gene: TRBV12-3/TRBV12-4
CDR3aa: CASSSGEKRTQYF

j_gene: TRBJ2-7
abundance: few
v_gene: TRBV11-2
CDR3aa: CASSRQEAYEQYF

j_gene: TRBJ1-2
abundance: few
v_gene: TRBV20-1
CDR3aa: CSARDGRGMGYTF

j_gene: TRBJ1-2
abundance: .
v_gene: TRBV11-1
CDR3aa: CASSEDSTNYGYTF

j_gene: TRBJ2-1
abundance: .
v_gene: TRBV20-1
CDR3aa: CSARSQTSASYNEQFF